This T cell receptor (beta chain) originates from a study of T cells in localized non-small cell lung cancer. Findings of the study overall: Blood T cell density predicted longer survival; adjacent-lung clonality, shorter. A median about 50 of the top 100 tumor clones appeared in adjacent lung. Adjacent uninvolved lung tissue had the highest T cell clonality, exceeding tumor. Heterogeneity cannot be ruled out, as sequencing used one tumor region only.

Sequencing used immunoSEQ multiplex PCR; TCRdb keeps in-frame clones, though not all of them. The sample yields some 38,000 clones, more than 80% seen once. The CDR3 runs to 17 residues. V dropped 10 bases and J dropped 0; count of bases not matched to a gene: 6. The germline gives CDR1 SNHLY, CDR2 FYNNEI. To note about this clone: The antigen remains unidentified.

The receptor comes from a female donor of 60 years or more with stage I lung adenocarcinoma. The rearrangement joins TRBV2 to TRBJ2-2; 15 bases fit TRBD2. Sample: peripheral blood, taken before any cancer treatment. The CDR3 DNA sequence: TGTGCCACCCGGACTAGCGGGGGGGAATCGAACACCGGGGAGCTGTTTTTT. Residues: CATRTSGGESNTGELFF.